The text below deals with one T cell receptor beta chain. Its antigen remains unidentified. These data come from a study of T cell responses to AZD1222 COVID-19 vaccine. Generated by immunoSEQ multiplex PCR, the TCRdb table keeps only in-frame clones and is missing some. Of more than 110,000 clones in the sample, more than 70% were seen once. This CDR3 contains 14 residues. The V end lost 4 bases, the J end lost 0 bases, and 7 bases lay between the germline ends. CDR1 and CDR2 from the germline V gene are MNHNS and SASEGT. Study-wide results and limits: Close to half of spike-specific TCRs reportedly recognize unmutated variant regions. Increased Spike-specific TCR breadth and depth were observed after two AZD1222 doses. The number of AZD1222 recipients seropositive at baseline was only 5 to 7. Most donors were white British, females outnumbered males, and clonal diversity was possibly underestimated.

This specimen was peripheral blood, taken 28 days after the second AZD1222 dose. This sequence originates from an adult who received the AZD1222 COVID-19 vaccine. The chain combines TRBV6-1 with TRBJ1-5; D is ambiguous. The CDR3 is CASSGAISNQPQHF. CDR3 bases: TGTGCCAGCAGTGGAGCCATTAGCAATCAGCCCCAGCATTTT.